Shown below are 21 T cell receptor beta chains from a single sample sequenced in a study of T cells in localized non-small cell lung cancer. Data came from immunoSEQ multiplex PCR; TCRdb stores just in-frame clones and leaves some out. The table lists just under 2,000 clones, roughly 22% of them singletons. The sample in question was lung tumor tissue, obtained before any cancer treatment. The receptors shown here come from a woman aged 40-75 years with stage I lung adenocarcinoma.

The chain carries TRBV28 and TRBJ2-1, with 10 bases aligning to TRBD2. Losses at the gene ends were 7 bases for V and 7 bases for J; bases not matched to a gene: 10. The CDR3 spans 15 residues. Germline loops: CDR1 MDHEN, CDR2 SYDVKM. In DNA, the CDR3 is TGTGCCAGCACCCATACTAGCGGGGTTGGGAATGAGCAGTTCTTC. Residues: CASTHTSGVGNEQFF.

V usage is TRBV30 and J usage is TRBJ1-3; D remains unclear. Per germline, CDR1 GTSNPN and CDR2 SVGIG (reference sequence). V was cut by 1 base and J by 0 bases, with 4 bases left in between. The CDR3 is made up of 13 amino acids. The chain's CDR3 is CAWSGVSGNTIYF. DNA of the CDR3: TGTGCCTGGAGTGGCGTCTCTGGAAACACCATATATTTT. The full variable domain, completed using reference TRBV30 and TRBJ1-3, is SQTIHQWPATLVQPVGSPLSLECTVEGTSNPNLYWYRQAAGRGLQLLFYSVGIGQISSEVPQNLSASRPQDRQFILSSKKLLLSDSGFYLCAWSGVSGNTIYFGEGSWLTVV.

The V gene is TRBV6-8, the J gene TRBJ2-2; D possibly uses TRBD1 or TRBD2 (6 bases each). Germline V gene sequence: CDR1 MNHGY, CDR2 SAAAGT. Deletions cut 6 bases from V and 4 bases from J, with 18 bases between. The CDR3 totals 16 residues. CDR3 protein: CASRRTAMGGTGELFF. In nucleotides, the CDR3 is TGTGCCAGCAGAAGGACAGCCATGGGGGGCACCGGGGAGCTGTTTTTT.

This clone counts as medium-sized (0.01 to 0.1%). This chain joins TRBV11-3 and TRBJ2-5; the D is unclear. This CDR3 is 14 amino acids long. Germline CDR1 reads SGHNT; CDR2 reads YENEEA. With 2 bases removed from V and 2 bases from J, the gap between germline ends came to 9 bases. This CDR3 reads CASSLRTQQETQYF. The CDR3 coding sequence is TGTGCCAGCAGCTTAAGGACCCAACAAGAGACCCAGTACTTC.

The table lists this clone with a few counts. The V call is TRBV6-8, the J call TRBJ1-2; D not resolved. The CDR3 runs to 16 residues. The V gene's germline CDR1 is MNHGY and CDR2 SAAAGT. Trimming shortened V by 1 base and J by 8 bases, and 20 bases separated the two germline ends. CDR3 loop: CASSYFITSSKNGYTF. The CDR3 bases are TGTGCCAGCAGTTACTTCATAACTTCTTCGAAAAACGGCTACACCTTC.

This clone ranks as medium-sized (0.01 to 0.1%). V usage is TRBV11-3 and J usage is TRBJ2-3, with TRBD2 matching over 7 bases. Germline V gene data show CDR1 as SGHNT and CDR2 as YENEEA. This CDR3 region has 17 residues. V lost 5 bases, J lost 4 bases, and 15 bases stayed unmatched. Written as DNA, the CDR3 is TGTGCCAGCAGCCAAGGAGAGGGAGCGGGGATGGCAGATACGCAGTATTTT. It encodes CASSQGEGAGMADTQYF.

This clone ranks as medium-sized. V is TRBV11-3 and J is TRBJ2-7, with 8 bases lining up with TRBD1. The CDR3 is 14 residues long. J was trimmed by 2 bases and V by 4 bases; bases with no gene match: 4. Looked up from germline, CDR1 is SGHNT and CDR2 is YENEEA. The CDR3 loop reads CASSSGTGTYEQYF. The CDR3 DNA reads TGTGCCAGCAGCTCCGGGACAGGAACCTACGAGCAGTACTTC.

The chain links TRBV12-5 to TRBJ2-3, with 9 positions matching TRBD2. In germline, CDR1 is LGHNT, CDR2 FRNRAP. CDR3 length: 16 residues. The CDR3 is CASTPSGAIGKDTQYF. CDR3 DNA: TGTGCCAGCACCCCTAGCGGGGCGATCGGGAAAGATACGCAGTATTTT.

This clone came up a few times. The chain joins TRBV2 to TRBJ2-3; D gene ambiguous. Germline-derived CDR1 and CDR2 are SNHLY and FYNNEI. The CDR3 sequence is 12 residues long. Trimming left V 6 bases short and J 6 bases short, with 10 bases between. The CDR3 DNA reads TGTGCCAGCAGCTTCCCGGAGGATACGCAGTATTTT. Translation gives CASSFPEDTQYF.

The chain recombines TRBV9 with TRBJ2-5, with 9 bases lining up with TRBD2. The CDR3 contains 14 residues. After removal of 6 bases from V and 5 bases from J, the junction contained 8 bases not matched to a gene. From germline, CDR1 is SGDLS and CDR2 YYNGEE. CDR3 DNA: TGTGCCAGCACACCCTACCTAGCGGGGGAGACCCAGTACTTC. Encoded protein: CASTPYLAGETQYF.

The CDR3: CASSPPRGGAGTDTQYF. The DNA for the CDR3 is TGTGCCAGCTCACCACCAAGGGGGGGGGCAGGCACAGATACGCAGTATTTT. This sequence joins TRBV18 and TRBJ2-3, with D possibly TRBD2 on 7 matching bases. This CDR3 has 17 residues. The germline V and J ends were trimmed by 0 bases and 1 base, with 14 bases remaining between them. Looked up from germline, CDR1 is KGHSH and CDR2 is LQKENI.

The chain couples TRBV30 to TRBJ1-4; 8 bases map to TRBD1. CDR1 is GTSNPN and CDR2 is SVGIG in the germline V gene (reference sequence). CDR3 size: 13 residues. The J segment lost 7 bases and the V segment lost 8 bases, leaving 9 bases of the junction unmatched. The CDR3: CAGLTGEGEKLFF. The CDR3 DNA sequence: TGTGCCGGATTGACAGGGGAGGGTGAAAAACTGTTTTTT. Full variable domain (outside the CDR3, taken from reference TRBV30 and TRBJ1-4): SQTIHQWPATLVQPVGSPLSLECTVEGTSNPNLYWYRQAAGRGLQLLFYSVGIGQISSEVPQNLSASRPQDRQFILSSKKLLLSDSGFYLCAGLTGEGEKLFFGSGTQLSVL.

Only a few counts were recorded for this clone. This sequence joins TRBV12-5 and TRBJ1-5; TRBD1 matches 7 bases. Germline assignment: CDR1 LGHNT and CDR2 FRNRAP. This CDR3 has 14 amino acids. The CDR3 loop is CASIPGGFNQPQHF. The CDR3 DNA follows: TGTGCCAGCATCCCAGGGGGATTCAATCAGCCCCAGCATTTT. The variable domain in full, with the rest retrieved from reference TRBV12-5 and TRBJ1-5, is DARVTQTPRHKVTEMGQEVTMRCQPILGHNTVFWYRQTMMQGLELLAYFRNRAPLDDSGMPKDRFSAEMPDATLATLKIQPSEPRDSAVYFCASIPGGFNQPQHFGDGTRLSIL.

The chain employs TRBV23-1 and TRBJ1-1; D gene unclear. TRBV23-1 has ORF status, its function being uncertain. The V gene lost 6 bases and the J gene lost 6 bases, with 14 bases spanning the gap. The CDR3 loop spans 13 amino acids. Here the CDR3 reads CASSHDTLAEAFF. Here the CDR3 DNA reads TGCGCCAGCAGCCACGACACACTGGCTGAAGCTTTCTTT.

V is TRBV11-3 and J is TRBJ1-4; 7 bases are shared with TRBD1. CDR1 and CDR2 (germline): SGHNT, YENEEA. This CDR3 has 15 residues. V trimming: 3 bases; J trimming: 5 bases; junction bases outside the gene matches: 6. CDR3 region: CASSFGQGQNEKLFF. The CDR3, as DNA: TGTGCCAGCAGCTTTGGCCAGGGACAGAATGAAAAACTGTTTTTT.

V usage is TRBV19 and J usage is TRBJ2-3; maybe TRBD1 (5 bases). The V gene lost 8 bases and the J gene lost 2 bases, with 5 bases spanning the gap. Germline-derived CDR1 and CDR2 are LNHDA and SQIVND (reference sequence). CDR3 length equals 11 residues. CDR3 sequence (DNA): TGTGCCAGTGGGGCCACAGATACGCAGTATTTT. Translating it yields CASGATDTQYF.

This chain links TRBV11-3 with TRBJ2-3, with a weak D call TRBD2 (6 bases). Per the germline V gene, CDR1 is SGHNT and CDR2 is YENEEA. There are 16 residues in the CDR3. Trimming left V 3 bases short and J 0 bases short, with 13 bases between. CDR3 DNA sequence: TGTGCCAGCAGCTTGGGGGGAAGGAGTAGCACAGATACGCAGTATTTT. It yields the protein CASSLGGRSSTDTQYF. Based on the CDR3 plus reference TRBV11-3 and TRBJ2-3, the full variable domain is EAGVVQSPRYKIIEKKQPVAFWCNPISGHNTLYWYLQNLGQGPELLIRYENEEAVDDSQLPKDRFSAERLKGVDSTLKIQPAELGDSAVYLCASSLGGRSSTDTQYFGPGTRLTVL.

CDR3 DNA: TGTGCCAGCAGCGCCGGAGCCGGGGAGCAGTTCTTC. This codes for CASSAGAGEQFF. V usage is TRBV9 and J usage is TRBJ2-1; D is uncertain. Trimming cost V 3 bases and J 10 bases, with 11 bases left between them. The CDR3 loop spans 12 amino acids. Per germline, CDR1 SGDLS and CDR2 YYNGEE.

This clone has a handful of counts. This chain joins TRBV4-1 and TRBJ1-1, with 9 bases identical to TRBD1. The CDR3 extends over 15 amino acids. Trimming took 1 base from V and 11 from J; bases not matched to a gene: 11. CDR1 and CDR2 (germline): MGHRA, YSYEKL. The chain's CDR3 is CASSQAGTGLGEAFF. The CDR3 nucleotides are TGCGCCAGCAGCCAAGCTGGGACAGGGTTGGGGGAGGCTTTCTTT.

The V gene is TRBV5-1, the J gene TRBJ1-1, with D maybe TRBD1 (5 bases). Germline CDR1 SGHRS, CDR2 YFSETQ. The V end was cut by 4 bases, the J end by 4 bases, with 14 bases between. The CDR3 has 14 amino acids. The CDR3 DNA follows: TGCGCCAGCAGCCGGGACGCCGGTATCACTGAAGCTTTCTTT. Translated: CASSRDAGITEAFF.

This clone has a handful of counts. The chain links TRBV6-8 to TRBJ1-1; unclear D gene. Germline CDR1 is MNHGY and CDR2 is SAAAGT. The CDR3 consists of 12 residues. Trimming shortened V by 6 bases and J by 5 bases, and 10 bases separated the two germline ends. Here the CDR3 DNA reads TGTGCCAGCAGCCCCTTTAAGACTGAAGCTTTCTTT. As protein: CASSPFKTEAFF.